Given below is one TCR beta chain in context. Its target is not known. The record originates from a study of vaccination effects on CD4 cells after COVID-19. The CDR3 consists of 13 residues. The ends were cut back, 1 base at V and 4 bases at J, with 7 bases in the middle. Sequencing used immunoSEQ multiplex PCR; TCRdb keeps in-frame clones, though not all of them. The repertoire includes 71,000 or so clones, approximately 72% of them detected once, and 3.5% to 4.5% sits in the top ten. Before any sequencing was done, the ViraFEST assay used viral peptide pools to expand antigen-specific CD4+ T cells. Scientists isolated CD4+ T cells after a roughly ten-day culture period ended. Vaccine recipients lacked prior SARS-CoV-2 infection and had negative nucleocapsid antibodies. Each culture well received about 1.8 million PBMC. These cells were then cultured in IMDM with roughly 9 IU/ml IL-2 and roughly 10 ug/ml peptides.

The genes are TRBV12-3 or TRBV12-4 and TRBJ1-1; maybe TRBD1 (5 bases). This specimen consisted of CD4+ T cells from PBMCs cultured with HCoV-OC43 spike peptides, obtained before COVID-19 vaccination. Sample subset: HCoV-OC43 spike overlapping peptide pool stimulation. The TCR originated in a human donor who received a COVID-19 vaccine. CDR3 nucleotide sequence: TGTGCCAGCAGTTTAGGGGGGGGCACTGAAGCTTTCTTT. This gives the protein CASSLGGGTEAFF.